The 25 T cell receptor beta chains given below trace back to one sample, sequenced in a study of graft-versus-host responses after intestinal transplantation. Data came from immunoSEQ multiplex PCR; TCRdb stores just in-frame clones and leaves some out. The sample holds roughly 99,000 clones, over 80% seen once. These receptors lack a known antigen. The sample was unstimulated CD4+ T cells sorted from spleen or lymph node cells, taken before transplant. The receptor set was obtained from a human donor who was the organ donor for an intestinal transplant.

V usage is TRBV4-1 and J usage is TRBJ2-1, with TRBD2 identical over 11 bases. Germline trimming cut 4 bases from V and 3 bases from J; bases unmatched to any gene: 5. This CDR3 has 16 residues. CDR1 and CDR2 (germline): MGHRA, YSYEKL. This CDR3 reads CASSPGTSGRYNEQFF. Written as DNA, the CDR3 is TGCGCCAGCAGCCCCGGGACTAGCGGTCGCTACAATGAGCAGTTCTTC.

This chain connects TRBV9 to TRBJ2-6; D call uncertain. Germline V gene lookup returns CDR1 SGDLS and CDR2 YYNGEE. The germline V and J ends were trimmed by 0 bases and 0 bases, with 7 bases remaining between them. This CDR3 is 16 amino acids long. The CDR3, as DNA: TGTGCCAGCAGCGTAGAGCCCCTCTCTGGGGCCAACGTCCTGACTTTC. This gives the protein CASSVEPLSGANVLTF. Together with reference TRBV9 and TRBJ2-6, the CDR3 gives the full variable domain: DSGVTQTPKHLITATGQRVTLRCSPRSGDLSVYWYQQSLDQGLQFLIQYYNGEERAKGNILERFSAQQFPDLHSELNLSSLELGDSALYFCASSVEPLSGANVLTFGAGSRLTVL.

This rearrangement joins TRBV5-6 to TRBJ2-5; 10 bases align to TRBD2. V lost 2 bases and J lost 4; bases outside the gene matches: 5. The CDR3 spans 15 residues. Germline V gene data show CDR1 as SGHDT and CDR2 as YYEEEE. This chain's CDR3 is CASSLAGGPGETQYF. Here the CDR3 DNA reads TGTGCCAGCAGCTTAGCGGGAGGGCCCGGAGAGACCCAGTACTTC.

This sequence joins TRBV4-1 and TRBJ2-7; D may correspond to TRBD1 or TRBD2 (5 bases each). The germline V gene has CDR1 MGHRA and CDR2 YSYEKL. The CDR3 has 14 residues. Trimming removed 4 bases from V and 7 bases from J, with 17 bases in between. The CDR3: CASSPGRVFSEQYF. CDR3 nucleotide sequence: TGCGCCAGCAGCCCGGGGCGGGTCTTTAGTGAGCAGTACTTC.

The chain links TRBV5-6 to TRBJ2-5, with D uncertain. CDR1 is SGHDT, CDR2 YYEEEE, per germline. This CDR3 is built from 13 residues. V was clipped by 4 bases and J by 5 bases, with 12 bases between them. CDR3 nucleotide sequence: TGTGCCAGCAGCACGACTGGTATGGAGACCCAGTACTTC. Its translation is CASSTTGMETQYF.

The V call is TRBV28, the J call TRBJ2-7; 7 bases fit TRBD1. The CDR3 runs to 12 residues. Trimming removed 6 bases from V and 4 bases from J; junction bases left unmatched: 3. Germline lookup yields CDR1 MDHEN and CDR2 SYDVKM. The CDR3 sequence is CASSLQGYEQYF. CDR3 DNA sequence: TGTGCCAGCAGCCTACAGGGGTACGAGCAGTACTTC.

This clone was seen a single time. The chain couples TRBV18 to TRBJ1-3; no firm D call. V lost 3 bases and J lost 0, with 15 bases in between. The CDR3 runs to 17 residues. Germline loops: CDR1 KGHSH, CDR2 LQKENI. DNA for the CDR3: TGTGCCAGCTCACCTCTGATACCTGATTCCTCTGGAAACACCATATATTTT. Amino acid sequence: CASSPLIPDSSGNTIYF.

The chain combines TRBV11-2 with TRBJ1-1, with D possibly TRBD1 on 5 matching bases. Trimming removed 5 bases at V and 0 bases at J, with 16 bases between. The CDR3 contains 16 residues. Germline values: CDR1 SGHAT, CDR2 FQNNGV. This CDR3 is CASSIGTFPMNTEAFF. The CDR3 coding sequence is TGTGCCAGCAGCATCGGGACTTTCCCTATGAACACTGAAGCTTTCTTT.

This chain links TRBV10-1 with TRBJ2-3; D uncertain. This CDR3 is 12 amino acids long. Germline V CDR1 and CDR2: WNHNN, SYGVQD (reference sequence). V lost 3 bases and J 2 bases, leaving 3 bases between the germline ends. The CDR3 region is CASSDNTDTQYF. For the CDR3, the DNA is TGCGCCAGCAGTGACAACACAGATACGCAGTATTTT.

The chain employs TRBV6-1 and TRBJ1-5; TRBD1 agrees at 8 bases. The CDR3 covers 15 residues. V trimming: 5 bases; J trimming: 3 bases; junction bases outside the gene matches: 6. The germline CDR1 and CDR2 sequences are MNHNS and SASEGT. CDR3 in DNA: TGTGCCAGCAGTCCGCACAGGGGGGACAATCAGCCCCAGCATTTT. This encodes CASSPHRGDNQPQHF.

V usage is TRBV7-2 and J usage is TRBJ1-1; possibly TRBD1 for D (5 bases). The CDR3 loop spans 13 amino acids. Germline-derived CDR1 and CDR2 are SGHTA and FQGNSA. Trimming left V 5 bases short and J 1 base short, with 8 bases between. The DNA of the CDR3 is TGTGCCAGCAGCCGGGACTGGAACACTGAAGCTTTCTTT. Its protein is CASSRDWNTEAFF.

The genes are TRBV6-1 and TRBJ1-1; tentatively, D is TRBD1 (5 bases). V was trimmed by 5 bases and J by 0 bases, leaving 10 bases between them. The germline gives CDR1 MNHNS, CDR2 SASEGT. The CDR3 contains 14 residues. CDR3: CASSRQPVNTEAFF. The CDR3 DNA reads as TGTGCCAGCAGTCGACAGCCGGTGAACACTGAAGCTTTCTTT.

The rearrangement links TRBV4-1 to TRBJ2-3, with D hard to call. Germline CDR1 MGHRA, CDR2 YSYEKL. Between the trimmed V and J ends, which lost 1 base and 2 bases, there was a span of 13 bases. The CDR3 sequence is 16 residues long. DNA for the CDR3: TGCGCCAGCAGCCAAGCGCTTACCTCTCCCACAGATACGCAGTATTTT. Its translation is CASSQALTSPTDTQYF.

This sequence joins TRBV18 and TRBJ2-1; 7 bases are shared with TRBD2. The germline gives CDR1 KGHSH, CDR2 LQKENI. The CDR3 contains 14 residues. V trimming: 8 bases; J trimming: 4 bases; junction bases outside the gene matches: 8. CDR3 amino acids: CASVSGVEYNEQFF. The CDR3 region has the DNA TGTGCCAGCGTCAGCGGGGTAGAATACAATGAGCAGTTCTTC. The variable domain in full, with the rest retrieved from reference TRBV18 and TRBJ2-1, is NAGVMQNPRHLVRRRGQEARLRCSPMKGHSHVYWYRQLPEEGLKFMVYLQKENIIDESGMPKERFSAEFPKEGPSILRIQQVVRGDSAAYFCASVSGVEYNEQFFGPGTRLTVL.

The genes are TRBV25-1 and TRBJ1-1, with a possible D match to TRBD1 (6 bases). CDR3 size: 14 residues. Per germline, CDR1 MGHDK and CDR2 SYGVNS. V was shortened by 3 bases and J by 1 base, with 9 bases between the two germline ends. Here the CDR3 reads CASSEGRGNTEAFF. The CDR3 nucleotides are TGTGCCAGCAGTGAGGGCAGGGGGAACACTGAAGCTTTCTTT.

This sequence joins TRBV6-5 and TRBJ2-7; D perhaps matches TRBD2 (5 bases). Deletions cut 5 bases from V and 1 base from J, with 15 bases between. Germline V gene data show CDR1 as MNHEY and CDR2 as SVGAGI. This CDR3 spans 15 amino acids. The CDR3 nucleotides read TGTGCCAGCAGTGTTGTAGACGGGAATTCCTACGAGCAGTACTTC. Protein sequence: CASSVVDGNSYEQYF.

The V and J genes are TRBV7-3 and TRBJ2-3, with unresolved D. With 1 base removed from V and 5 bases from J, the gap between germline ends came to 4 bases. The CDR3 sequence is 12 residues long. Germline loops: CDR1 SGHTA, CDR2 FQGTGA. The CDR3 bases are TGTGCCAGCAGCTTAATGGGAGATACGCAGTATTTT. This sequence encodes CASSLMGDTQYF.

In its sample, this clone was seen a few times. This chain links TRBV6-5 with TRBJ2-1, with TRBD2 matching 8 bases. Germline CDR1 reads MNHEY; CDR2 reads SVGAGI. Trimming took 2 bases from V and 8 from J; bases not matched to a gene: 8. This CDR3 is built from 15 residues. CDR3 nucleotides: TGTGCCAGCAGTTACGATAGGACTAGCTTAGATGAGCAGTTCTTC. Its protein product is CASSYDRTSLDEQFF.

The CDR3 DNA reads TGTGCCAGCAGCCGCAGTGGTTACGGGTCCTACGAGCAGTACTTC. Translated: CASSRSGYGSYEQYF. This chain uses TRBV7-2 with TRBJ2-7; D gene uncertain. Germline V gives CDR1 SGHTA, CDR2 FQGNSA. Trimming removed 5 bases from V and 1 base from J, with 15 bases in between. The CDR3 has 15 amino acids.

The V and J genes are TRBV29-1 and TRBJ2-3; perhaps D is TRBD1 or TRBD2 (5 bases each). Germline V CDR1 and CDR2: SQVTM, ANQGSEA. V lost 6 bases to trimming and J lost 1 base, with 20 bases between them. The CDR3 runs 16 residues. CDR3 in amino acids: CSVNTPLGVRTDTQYF. DNA for the CDR3: TGCAGCGTGAACACCCCCTTGGGGGTTCGCACAGATACGCAGTATTTT.

The table lists this clone with a few counts. V is TRBV28 and J is TRBJ2-3; 7 bases are a match to TRBD1. The V segment lost 5 bases and the J segment 2 bases; nucleotides outside the gene matches: 10. Germline CDR1 and CDR2: MDHEN and SYDVKM. CDR3 size: 16 residues. CDR3 bases: TGTGCCAGCAGTGACCGGGACAGAGACTTCACAGATACGCAGTATTTT. Protein sequence: CASSDRDRDFTDTQYF.

The table lists this clone with a count of one. The chain has TRBV27 and TRBJ2-5; tentative D call: TRBD2 (5 bases). The V and J ends lost 3 bases and 0 bases respectively, with 14 bases between them. Germline V CDR1 and CDR2: MNHEY, SMNVEV (reference sequence). This CDR3 contains 16 residues. CDR3 sequence: CASSLRAGRYQETQYF. In DNA form, the CDR3 reads TGTGCCAGCAGTTTGAGGGCAGGACGGTACCAAGAGACCCAGTACTTC.

The V gene is TRBV27, the J gene TRBJ1-1; TRBD1 matches at 10 bases. V dropped 5 bases and J dropped 5; count of bases not matched to a gene: 5. Germline V CDR1 and CDR2: MNHEY, SMNVEV (reference sequence). This CDR3 is 14 amino acids long. CDR3 nucleotides: TGTGCCAGCAGTCAATGGACAGGGGGTACTGAAGCTTTCTTT. Translated, it gives CASSQWTGGTEAFF.

This clone appeared a single time. The J gene is TRBJ2-7, the V gene TRBV27; D is perhaps TRBD2 (5 bases). The ends were cut back, 2 bases at V and 5 bases at J, with 19 bases in the middle. The germline CDR1 and CDR2 sequences are MNHEY and SMNVEV (reference sequence). This CDR3 is 16 amino acids long. Here the CDR3 DNA reads TGTGCCAGCAGTTTAAGGTCCCGGGGTTCCCCACACGAGCAGTACTTC. Translation gives CASSLRSRGSPHEQYF.

The chain uses TRBV19 and TRBJ2-1; D is undetermined. V was pared by 3 bases and J by 1 base, with 10 bases between. Germline lookup yields CDR1 LNHDA and CDR2 SQIVND (reference sequence). This CDR3 has 15 amino acids. The CDR3 DNA reads as TGTGCCAGTAGTATTTCCTATACTTCCTACAATGAGCAGTTCTTC. This codes for CASSISYTSYNEQFF. The full variable domain, completed using reference TRBV19 and TRBJ2-1, is DGGITQSPKYLFRKEGQNVTLSCEQNLNHDAMYWYRQDPGQGLRLIYYSQIVNDFQKGDIAEGYSVSREKKESFPLTVTSAQKNPTAFYLCASSISYTSYNEQFFGPGTRLTVL.